The 29 T cell receptor beta chains presented below share a single source sample, sequenced in a study of blood T cell repertoires in COVID-19. Profiling relied on immunoSEQ multiplex PCR, and the TCRdb table lists in-frame clones only, not all of them. The table records over 150,000 clones, less than 95% of them present only once. The sequencing sample was made of peripheral blood. The source is a man aged 25 to 40 with COVID-19, enrolled during active disease.

The chain uses TRBV5-4 and TRBJ2-2, with D possibly TRBD2 on 5 matching bases. Germline CDR1 reads SGHNT; CDR2 reads YYREEE (reference sequence). The CDR3 length is 14 residues. The germline V and J ends were trimmed by 2 bases and 4 bases, with 9 bases remaining between them. CDR3 in amino acids: CASSFERTTGELFF. The CDR3, as DNA: TGTGCCAGCAGCTTCGAGCGGACCACCGGGGAGCTGTTTTTT.

This chain joins TRBV5-6 and TRBJ2-3, with a possible D match to TRBD1 (6 bases). The CDR3 contains 11 residues. Between the trimmed V and J ends, which lost 7 bases and 8 bases, there was a span of 11 bases. Germline CDR1 is SGHDT and CDR2 is YYEEEE. This CDR3 reads CASHTGPTQYF. DNA for the CDR3: TGTGCCAGCCACACAGGGCCTACGCAGTATTTT.

The rearrangement uses TRBV7-9 and TRBJ1-5, with 10 nucleotides matching TRBD1. From germline, CDR1 is SEHNR and CDR2 FQNEAQ (reference sequence). V shed 5 bases and J 0 bases; nucleotides not matched to a gene: 10. CDR3 length: 18 amino acids. CDR3 in amino acids: CASSMGQGLLSSNQPQHF. Written as DNA, the CDR3 is TGTGCCAGCAGCATGGGACAGGGGCTTCTTTCTAGCAATCAGCCCCAGCATTTT.

The V call is TRBV6-5, the J call TRBJ1-1, with 7 bases that match TRBD1. Trimming cost V 2 bases and J 5 bases; bases outside gene matches: 5. The CDR3 consists of 14 residues. From germline, CDR1 is MNHEY and CDR2 SVGAGI. CDR3 sequence (DNA): TGTGCCAGCAGTTACCGGGACAGAGGTACTGAAGCTTTCTTT. This sequence encodes CASSYRDRGTEAFF.

The chain links TRBV5-1 to TRBJ1-1, with 7 bases lining up with TRBD1. This CDR3 spans 15 amino acids. Germline CDR1 and CDR2: SGHRS and YFSETQ. V dropped 4 bases and J dropped 1; count of bases not matched to a gene: 7. The chain's CDR3 is CASSKGDRQNTEAFF. For the CDR3, the DNA is TGCGCCAGCAGCAAGGGGGACAGACAGAACACTGAAGCTTTCTTT.

This clone was seen many times. V gene TRBV4-1 combines with J gene TRBJ1-1, with 10 nucleotides matching TRBD1. From germline, CDR1 is MGHRA and CDR2 YSYEKL. V was clipped by 2 bases and J by 5 bases; unmatched bases: 8. This CDR3 has 16 amino acids. The CDR3 DNA reads as TGCGCCAGCAGCCAATACTTCGGACAGGGGGGAACTGAAGCTTTCTTT. Protein sequence: CASSQYFGQGGTEAFF.

The gene calls are TRBV6-5 and TRBJ2-3; TRBD2 matches at 8 bases. The J segment lost 4 bases and the V segment lost 6 bases, leaving 6 bases of the junction unmatched. The germline gives CDR1 MNHEY, CDR2 SVGAGI. This CDR3 has 14 residues. The CDR3 region is CASRRTSRADTQYF. The CDR3 nucleotides read TGTGCCAGCAGAAGGACTAGCAGGGCAGATACGCAGTATTTT.

The chain recombines TRBV20-1 with TRBJ1-5, with D perhaps matching TRBD1 (5 bases). This CDR3 spans 12 amino acids. Germline V gene data show CDR1 as DFQATT and CDR2 as SNEGSKA (reference sequence). V lost 3 bases and J 7 bases, leaving 10 bases between the germline ends. The CDR3 spells CSASSGEQPQHF. CDR3 DNA: TGCAGTGCTAGTTCGGGGGAGCAGCCCCAGCATTTT.

This chain uses TRBV2 with TRBJ2-1, with TRBD2 identical over 7 bases. This CDR3 region has 13 residues. J lost 10 bases, V lost 4 bases, and 7 bases had no gene match. Germline CDR1 reads SNHLY; CDR2 reads FYNNEI. This chain's CDR3 is CASSAASGGEQFF. Here the CDR3 DNA reads TGTGCCAGCAGTGCTGCTAGCGGTGGGGAGCAGTTCTTC.

The chain joins TRBV27 to TRBJ1-1; D gene ambiguous. The germline V gene has CDR1 MNHEY and CDR2 SMNVEV (reference sequence). V was pared by 6 bases and J by 3 bases, with 11 bases between. This CDR3 comprises 13 residues. This chain's CDR3 is CASSHREDTEAFF. The CDR3 nucleotides read TGTGCCAGCAGCCACCGGGAGGACACTGAAGCTTTCTTT.

The gene calls are TRBV19 and TRBJ2-7; 12 nucleotides match TRBD1. Germline lookup yields CDR1 LNHDA and CDR2 SQIVND (reference sequence). The junction had 3 bases not matched to a gene; V was cut back by 6 bases and J by 3 bases. CDR3 length: 14 residues. The CDR3 sequence: CASSGTGGLYEQYF. The CDR3 DNA sequence: TGTGCCAGTAGCGGGACAGGGGGCCTCTACGAGCAGTACTTC. Drawing the rest from reference TRBV19 and TRBJ2-7, the complete variable domain is DGGITQSPKYLFRKEGQNVTLSCEQNLNHDAMYWYRQDPGQGLRLIYYSQIVNDFQKGDIAEGYSVSREKKESFPLTVTSAQKNPTAFYLCASSGTGGLYEQYFGPGTRLTVT.

The chain joins TRBV15 to TRBJ2-5, with 7 bases aligning to TRBD1. The V gene's germline CDR1 is LNHNV and CDR2 YYDKDF (reference sequence). This CDR3 has 16 amino acids. Trimming at V came to 0 bases and at J to 4 bases, leaving 8 bases not matched to a gene. CDR3 sequence: CATSRDRGQARETQYF. The CDR3 DNA follows: TGTGCCACCAGCAGAGACCGTGGACAGGCTAGAGAGACCCAGTACTTC. Filled out from reference TRBV15 and TRBJ2-5, the complete variable domain reads DAMVIQNPRYQVTQFGKPVTLSCSQTLNHNVMYWYQQKSSQAPKLLFHYYDKDFNNEADTPDNFQSRRPNTSFCFLDIRSPGLGDTAMYLCATSRDRGQARETQYFGPGTRLLVL.

The chain joins TRBV3-1 (or the pseudogene TRBV3-2) to TRBJ2-3; no clear D. CDR1 and CDR2 (germline): LGHDT, YNNKEL (reference sequence). The length of the CDR3 is 12 residues. The V gene lost 4 bases and the J gene lost 5 bases, with 7 bases spanning the gap. The CDR3 DNA follows: TGTGCCAGCAGCCTAGACTTAGATACGCAGTATTTT. Encoded protein: CASSLDLDTQYF.

This clone has just one count. Other nucleotide sequences from this sample produce the same CDR3. The chain combines TRBV27 with TRBJ2-3, with 7 nucleotides matching TRBD1. V lost 3 bases and J lost 1; bases outside the gene matches: 1. The CDR3 sequence is 14 residues long. Germline loops: CDR1 MNHEY, CDR2 SMNVEV (reference sequence). The CDR3: CASSFGQGTDTQYF. For the CDR3, the DNA is TGTGCCAGCAGTTTCGGACAGGGCACAGATACGCAGTATTTT.

The chain joins TRBV15 to TRBJ1-2; TRBD1 matches 12 bases. The CDR3 is 16 residues long. V lost 4 bases, J lost 7 bases, and 10 bases stayed unmatched. Germline-derived CDR1 and CDR2 are LNHNV and YYDKDF (reference sequence). The CDR3 coding sequence is TGTGCCACCAGCACGACTAACTGGGACAGGGGGCCTGGCTACACCTTC. It specifies CATSTTNWDRGPGYTF.

J is TRBJ2-7 and V is TRBV11-2; 11 bases fit TRBD1. The V gene end was trimmed by 5 bases and the J gene end by 4 bases; junction bases not matched to a gene: 4. Germline V gene lookup returns CDR1 SGHAT and CDR2 FQNNGV. CDR3 length: 14 amino acids. In nucleotides, the CDR3 is TGTGCCAGCAGCCAGGACAGGGGGCAGTACGAGCAGTACTTC. Its protein product is CASSQDRGQYEQYF.

The chain carries TRBV27 and TRBJ1-2; 7 nucleotides match TRBD1. This CDR3 is 15 amino acids long. Germline V CDR1 and CDR2: MNHEY, SMNVEV (reference sequence). The V segment lost 4 bases and the J segment 4 bases; nucleotides outside the gene matches: 9. CDR3 coding DNA: TGTGCCAGCAGTTCCCTCGACAGGGTGGTCTATGGCTACACCTTC. It specifies CASSSLDRVVYGYTF.

J is TRBJ1-2 and V is TRBV18; TRBD1 is a possible D gene (5 bases). V was trimmed by 6 bases and J by 0 bases, leaving 14 bases between them. CDR1 is KGHSH, CDR2 LQKENI, per germline. CDR3 size: 15 residues. In DNA form, the CDR3 reads TGTGCCAGCTCCCCCCTGGGGGAGGCTAACTATGGCTACACCTTC. Its translation is CASSPLGEANYGYTF.

The chain couples TRBV5-4 to TRBJ2-5, with a tentative D call TRBD1 (6 bases). Germline V gives CDR1 SGHNT, CDR2 YYREEE (reference sequence). Between the trimmed V and J ends, which lost 0 bases and 0 bases, there was a span of 12 bases. The CDR3 runs 16 residues. The CDR3 reads CASSLAAGAHQETQYF. The CDR3 nucleotides are TGTGCCAGCAGCTTGGCCGCAGGGGCACACCAAGAGACCCAGTACTTC.

Notes on this clone: Other DNA sequences from this sample encode an identical CDR3 as well. The chain combines TRBV5-1 with TRBJ2-5, with 9 bases fitting TRBD1. The trim removed 4 bases at V and 5 bases at J, leaving 6 bases unmatched. Germline CDR1 SGHRS, CDR2 YFSETQ. The CDR3 runs to 14 residues. In nucleotides, the CDR3 is TGCGCCAGCAGCCCGGGACAGGGAGGCGAGACCCAGTACTTC. As protein: CASSPGQGGETQYF.

This chain links TRBV7-3 with TRBJ2-3; tentatively, D is TRBD2 (5 bases). The germline gives CDR1 SGHTA, CDR2 FQGTGA. This CDR3 contains 15 residues. Trimming took 4 bases from V and 0 from J, leaving 11 bases between them. Here the CDR3 reads CASSWGVQSTDTQYF. CDR3 nucleotides: TGTGCCAGCAGCTGGGGAGTCCAAAGCACAGATACGCAGTATTTT.

This rearrangement joins TRBV3-1 (or the pseudogene TRBV3-2) to TRBJ1-4, with 7 bases fitting TRBD1. The germline V gene has CDR1 LGHDT and CDR2 YNNKEL (reference sequence). The CDR3 sequence is 15 residues long. Trimming cost V 4 bases and J 4 bases; bases outside gene matches: 6. CDR3 sequence (DNA): TGTGCCAGCAGCCTTAGACAGGGCGATAATGAAAAACTGTTTTTT. Residues: CASSLRQGDNEKLFF.

The chain joins TRBV10-1 to TRBJ1-3; D gene unclear. The ends were cut back, 2 bases at V and 0 bases at J, with 8 bases in the middle. Germline CDR1 WNHNN, CDR2 SYGVQD (reference sequence). This CDR3 is built from 15 residues. CDR3 sequence: CASSEGFGSGNTIYF. The CDR3 DNA is TGCGCCAGCAGTGAGGGCTTTGGCTCTGGAAACACCATATATTTT.

The CDR3 DNA reads TGTGCCAGCAGCTCACCCGGGACGACAGGATACGAGCAGTACTTC. Translated: CASSSPGTTGYEQYF. This chain links TRBV7-2 with TRBJ2-7; tentative D call: TRBD1 (6 bases). V was trimmed by 4 bases and J by 4 bases, leaving 17 bases between them. Germline values: CDR1 SGHTA, CDR2 FQGNSA. This CDR3 has 15 residues.

This rearrangement joins TRBV2 to TRBJ1-2; possible D gene TRBD1, 6 bases. The V gene's germline CDR1 is SNHLY and CDR2 FYNNEI. The CDR3 covers 17 residues. The ends were cut back, 0 bases at V and 4 bases at J, with 18 bases in the middle. DNA for the CDR3: TGTGCCAGCAGTGAAGCTCCAAGCCGGACAGTGAGCTATGGCTACACCTTC. Its translation is CASSEAPSRTVSYGYTF.

V gene TRBV5-1 combines with J gene TRBJ2-1, with D hard to call. Germline CDR1 SGHRS, CDR2 YFSETQ. Trimming took off 0 bases at V and 2 bases at J, with 12 bases between the two ends. The length of the CDR3 is 16 residues. The CDR3 is CASSLEEYPTYNEQFF. The CDR3 region has the DNA TGCGCCAGCAGCTTGGAGGAGTATCCGACCTACAATGAGCAGTTCTTC.

This chain joins TRBV19 and TRBJ2-3, with 9 bases matching TRBD1. Germline-derived CDR1 and CDR2 are LNHDA and SQIVND (reference sequence). V lost 6 bases to trimming and J lost 6 bases; unmatched junction nucleotides: 7. The CDR3 consists of 14 residues. CDR3 DNA: TGTGCCAGTAGGAGAGGACAGGGGACCGATACGCAGTATTTT. Translation gives CASRRGQGTDTQYF. The entire variable domain, with the rest obtained from reference TRBV19 and TRBJ2-3, is as follows: DGGITQSPKYLFRKEGQNVTLSCEQNLNHDAMYWYRQDPGQGLRLIYYSQIVNDFQKGDIAEGYSVSREKKESFPLTVTSAQKNPTAFYLCASRRGQGTDTQYFGPGTRLTVL.

The J gene is TRBJ1-2, the V gene TRBV5-1; tentatively, D is TRBD1 (6 bases). Germline lookup yields CDR1 SGHRS and CDR2 YFSETQ. V was trimmed by 2 bases and J by 4 bases, leaving 15 bases between them. The CDR3 has 15 amino acids. This chain's CDR3 is CASSFGTGISYGYTF. CDR3 in DNA: TGCGCCAGCAGCTTCGGAACAGGGATTTCCTATGGCTACACCTTC.

V is TRBV7-3 and J is TRBJ2-2; 7 positions match TRBD2. CDR3 size: 13 residues. Germline trimming cut 5 bases from V and 7 bases from J; bases unmatched to any gene: 4. Germline loops: CDR1 SGHTA, CDR2 FQGTGA. The CDR3 DNA sequence: TGTGCCAGCAGCCCCCGGGAGGTCGGGGAGCTGTTTTTT. Protein: CASSPREVGELFF.